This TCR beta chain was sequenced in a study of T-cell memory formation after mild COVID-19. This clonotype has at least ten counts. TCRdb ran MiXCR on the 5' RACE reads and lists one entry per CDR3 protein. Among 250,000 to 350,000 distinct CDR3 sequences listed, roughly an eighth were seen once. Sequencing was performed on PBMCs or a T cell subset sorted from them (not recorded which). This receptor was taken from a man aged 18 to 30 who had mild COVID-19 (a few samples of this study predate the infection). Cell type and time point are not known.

DNA of the CDR3: TGTGCCAGCAGCTCGCGACTGTTCACCGGGGAGCTGTTTTTT. Translating it yields CASSSRLFTGELFF. The chain uses TRBV7-2 and TRBJ2-2, with D hard to call. Germline V gene lookup returns CDR1 SGHTA and CDR2 FQGNSA. V was clipped by 4 bases and J by 4 bases, with 10 bases between them. The CDR3 loop spans 14 amino acids.